This is a list of T cell receptor beta chains from one sample in a study of CD8 T cells in ankylosing spondylitis. TCRdb independently ran MiXCR on the 5' RACE reads; one entry per CDR3 protein. The profile shows about 350,000 distinct CDR3 sequences, about 20% of them singletons. Sequenced material: blood, either unsorted or a sorted T cell fraction (not recorded which). The source is a male donor with ankylosing spondylitis or in good health (not recorded which). The CDR3 runs from the conserved cysteine through the conserved F or W. The D gene is left open where the match is weak. Clone size is stated in some rows and not others, as once, few, many or a class when expanded.

J,size,V,D,DNA,CDR3
TRBJ1-1,NA,TRBV7-9,NA,TGTGCCGGAGATGGGGGGTCGAACACTGAAGCTTTCTTT,CAGDGGSNTEAFF
TRBJ2-5,few,TRBV27,TRBD2,TGTGCCAGCAGTTTGGGCGGGGGGCACCGAGAGACCCAGTACTTC,CASSLGGGHRETQYF
TRBJ2-1,few,TRBV12-3/TRBV12-4,NA,TGTGCCAGCAACTTAGGTGGTGAGCAGTTCTTC,CASNLGGEQFF
TRBJ2-3,NA,TRBV11-2,TRBD1,TGTGCCAGCAGCTTAGATCTAGGACAGGGCTCAGATACGCAGTATTTT,CASSLDLGQGSDTQYF
TRBJ2-6,NA,TRBV4-2,TRBD2,TGTGCCAGCAGCCAAGATCAACTAGCGTTTAGCTCTGGGGCCAACGTCCTGACTTTC,CASSQDQLAFSSGANVLTF
TRBJ2-7,NA,TRBV6-1,NA,TGTGCCAGCGAGCAAGGGATCTACGAGCAGTACTTC,CASEQGIYEQYF
TRBJ2-1,NA,TRBV7-9,TRBD2,TGTGCCAGCAGCTTTGGGACTAGCTTCAATGAGCAGTTCTTC,CASSFGTSFNEQFF
TRBJ2-7,few,TRBV14,TRBD2,TGTGCCAGCAGTCAGCGTGGGGGTCGGGGGGCCTACGAGCAGTACTTC,CASSQRGGRGAYEQYF
TRBJ2-5,few,TRBV12-3/TRBV12-4,TRBD2,TGTGCCAGCAGCCTTAAGGGGACTAGCGGGGAGAGAGAGACCCAGTACTTC,CASSLKGTSGERETQYF
TRBJ2-4,few,TRBV20-1,TRBD2,TGCAGTGCTAGATCCCTGGGGGGGGGATCAAACATTCAGTACTTC,CSARSLGGGSNIQYF
TRBJ2-5,many,TRBV29-1,TRBD1,TGCAGCGTTGTGGACAGGGATGGGGAGACCCAGTACTTC,CSVVDRDGETQYF
TRBJ2-5,few,TRBV4-2,TRBD2,TGTGCCAGCAGCCAAAATAGCGGGGGGGCAGGGGAGACCCAGTACTTC,CASSQNSGGAGETQYF
TRBJ2-3,NA,TRBV12-3/TRBV12-4,NA,TGTGCCAGCAGTTCCCTCGCAGCCCAGGCAGATACGCAGTATTTT,CASSSLAAQADTQYF
TRBJ2-1,NA,TRBV7-8,NA,TGTGCCAGCAGCCCAAGAGTGGCGGGGGCCAACAATGAGCAGTTCTTC,CASSPRVAGANNEQFF
TRBJ2-1,NA,TRBV15,NA,TGTGCCACCAGCAGAGATTCGACAGCATACAATGAGCAGTTCTTC,CATSRDSTAYNEQFF
TRBJ2-4,NA,TRBV28,TRBD1,TGTGCCAGCAGTCCACTACCGAGACAGGGCCGAAGAATACGAGAAAACATTCAGTACTTC,CASSPLPRQGRRIRENIQYF
TRBJ2-5,NA,TRBV7-8,TRBD2,TGTGCCAGCAGCCTCCAAGACGGGACTAACTTCTACCAAGAGACCCAGTACTTC,CASSLQDGTNFYQETQYF
TRBJ2-3,NA,TRBV12-3/TRBV12-4,NA,TGTGCCAGCAGTTTAGTGGTAGCTAGCACAGATACGCAGTATTTT,CASSLVVASTDTQYF
TRBJ2-1,NA,TRBV7-2,NA,TGTGCCAGCAGCCATACTACGAGCTCCTACAATGAGCAGTTCTTC,CASSHTTSSYNEQFF
TRBJ1-2,few,TRBV6-5,NA,TGTGCCAGCAGTACCCCCGGGGGTGGCTACACCTTC,CASSTPGGGYTF
TRBJ2-6,once,TRBV5-1,NA,TGCGCCAGCAGCTTAGCCGGCTCTTGGACCACTGGGGCCAACGTCCTGACTTTC,CASSLAGSWTTGANVLTF
TRBJ2-6,NA,TRBV2,NA,TGTGCCAGCAGCGGAGACAAACAGAGCTCTGGGGCCAACGTCCTGACTTTC,CASSGDKQSSGANVLTF
TRBJ2-5,few,TRBV15,NA,TGTGCCACCAGCGAACTAGTGGAAGAGACCCAGTACTTC,CATSELVEETQYF
TRBJ1-1,NA,TRBV7-8,TRBD1,TGTGCCAGCAGCGCGACATCAGGGGGCTGGACTGAAGCTTTCTTT,CASSATSGGWTEAFF
TRBJ2-2,once,TRBV7-6,NA,TGTGCCAGCAGCTTACTCGCGTACACCGGGGAGCTGTTTTTT,CASSLLAYTGELFF
TRBJ1-5,NA,TRBV20-1,NA,TGCAGTGCATGGGACCCCGGGGAGCCCCAGCATTTT,CSAWDPGEPQHF
TRBJ2-1,few,TRBV10-2,TRBD1,TGCGCCAGCAGCGTGTTCAGGGGGACCTACAATGAGCAGTTCTTC,CASSVFRGTYNEQFF
TRBJ2-2,NA,TRBV10-3,TRBD1,TGTGCCATCAGTGATAGGGGGCGAAAGACCGGGGAGCTGTTTTTT,CAISDRGRKTGELFF
TRBJ2-1,few,TRBV20-1,TRBD2,TGCAGTGCAGGGACTAGCGGGGGCTACAATGAGCAGTTCTTC,CSAGTSGGYNEQFF
TRBJ2-1,NA,TRBV29-1,TRBD2,TGCAGCGTTGAAGGCCACCTAGCGGGGGGGCCTGTTGAGCAGTTCTTC,CSVEGHLAGGPVEQFF
TRBJ2-7,NA,TRBV9,NA,TGTGCCAGCAGCGTAGCCGAGACACTCTCCTACGAGCAGTACTTC,CASSVAETLSYEQYF
TRBJ2-1,few,TRBV10-3,TRBD2,TGTGCCATCAGTGAGTTTAGGAGTTTCGGGACTAGCAATGAGCAGTTCTTC,CAISEFRSFGTSNEQFF
TRBJ2-1,NA,TRBV4-1,NA,TGCGCCAGCAGCCAAGGAGGGATCAATGAGCAGTTCTTC,CASSQGGINEQFF
TRBJ2-7,NA,TRBV11-2,NA,TGTGCCAGCAGCTTCACCCCTGAAAGGCTGGACGAGCAGTACTTC,CASSFTPERLDEQYF
TRBJ2-7,NA,TRBV11-2,TRBD2,TGTGCCAGCAGCATCGAAGCGGGGGTTTACGACGAGCAGTACTTC,CASSIEAGVYDEQYF
TRBJ2-2,few,TRBV6-1,NA,TGTGCCAGCTACGTGCCGCGGACCGGGGAGCTGTTTTTT,CASYVPRTGELFF
TRBJ2-7,NA,TRBV6-6,NA,TGTGCCAGCACCGCAGGGGCCTACGAGCAGTACTTC,CASTAGAYEQYF
TRBJ2-7,NA,TRBV7-9,NA,TGTGCCAGCAGCCCAGGCCGGACGGAAATCTACGAGCAGTACTTC,CASSPGRTEIYEQYF
TRBJ1-2,few,TRBV20-1,NA,TGCAGTGCCATAGGGGAAAATGGCTACACCTTC,CSAIGENGYTF
TRBJ2-5,NA,TRBV7-6,TRBD2,TGTGCCAGCAGCTTAGGACTAGCCGCAGAGACCCAGTACTTC,CASSLGLAAETQYF